This T cell receptor beta chain originates from a study of human T cells and chemical hapten exposure. Study in general: The study lasted 20 to 25 weeks, and patients were dosed weekly with diphenylcyclopropenone on the scalp throughout.

Findings and caveats of the study: TCRs whose frequency exceeded 1 in 1000 remained the same following DPC sensitization. The study found that PT1 expanded TCR counts correlated positively with patch test score.

This clonotype has more than one count but fewer than ten. What it recognizes is unknown. Time point of the sample: pre-sensitization, week 0. Treatment denoted: therapeutic diphenylcyclopropenone sensitization with weekly scalp DPC. This CDR3 spans 15 amino acids. Germline V CDR1 and CDR2: SGHAT, FQNNGV. Trimming took 5 bases from V and 2 from J, leaving 15 bases between them. Original processing methods: A per-sample median of roughly 96,000 TCRs was observed, with counts ranging from roughly 20,000 to 700,000. TCRdb processed the RACE reads anew with MiXCR; each CDR3 protein has one entry. TCRdb, not the authors, supplied the V and J calls. The table has about 120,000 distinct CDR3 sequences, roughly 13% seen once.

This TCR derives from a woman in her late teens or twenties with alopecia areata. Some clones in this sample may be carry-over from other donors' samples. Sample: whole blood, taken in connection with sensitization to the hapten diphenylcyclopropenone (DPC). V and J are TRBV11-2 and TRBJ2-5; D may be TRBD2 (6 bases). CDR3 coding DNA: TGTGCCAGCAGCATGCTGGCGGGAAGGCAAGAGACCCAGTACTTC. Its protein is CASSMLAGRQETQYF. The complete variable domain, with remaining parts taken from reference TRBV11-2 and TRBJ2-5, reads EAGVAQSPRYKIIEKRQSVAFWCNPISGHATLYWYQQILGQGPKLLIQFQNNGVVDDSQLPKDRFSAERLKGVDSTLKIQPAKLEDSAVYLCASSMLAGRQETQYFGPGTRLLVL.